The TCR beta chain described here comes from a study of post-analysis software for immune sequencing data. The overall study: The study covered relapsing-remitting, secondary progressive and progressive-relapsing courses of multiple sclerosis.

Regarding the study as a whole: Relative to controls, patients had five TRBV segments at higher frequency, with TRBV5-6, TRBV5-1 and TRBV20-1 among these. The normalized Chao1 diversity of multiple sclerosis patients was significantly lower than that of controls. Those samples that were prepared in the same batch co-clustered strongly by F measure.

Unique molecular identifiers were built into the TCR beta cDNA libraries. A few hundred thousand cDNA molecules were obtained from 1 to 10 million T cells. MiXCR, run by TCRdb on the PCR reads, gives a single entry per CDR3 protein. The sample carries 380,000 or so distinct CDR3 sequences, around 37% recorded once. Per the germline V gene, CDR1 is SEHNR and CDR2 is FQNEAQ (reference sequence). V lost 6 bases to trimming and J lost 5 bases, with 8 bases between them. The CDR3 length is 11 residues. In the case of this clonotype: Its antigen is unidentified.

The source material was blood. This clonotype was obtained from a girl between 5 and 17 years old with multiple sclerosis. This chain joins TRBV7-9 and TRBJ2-7; a weak D match, TRBD1 (5 bases). CDR3 residues: CASRKGDEQYF. The CDR3 DNA follows: TGTGCCAGCAGGAAAGGGGACGAGCAGTACTTC.